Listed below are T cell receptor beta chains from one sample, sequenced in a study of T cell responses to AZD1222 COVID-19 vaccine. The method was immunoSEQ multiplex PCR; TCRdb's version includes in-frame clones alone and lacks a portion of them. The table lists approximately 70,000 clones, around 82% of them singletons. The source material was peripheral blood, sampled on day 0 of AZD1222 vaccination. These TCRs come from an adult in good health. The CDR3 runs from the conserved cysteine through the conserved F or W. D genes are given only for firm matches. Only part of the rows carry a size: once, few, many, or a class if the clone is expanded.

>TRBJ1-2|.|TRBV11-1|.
CASGDRLAYGYTF
TGTGCCAGCGGGGACCGATTGGCCTATGGCTACACCTTC
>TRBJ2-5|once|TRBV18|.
CASSPGERETQYF
TGTGCCAGCTCACCGGGGGAGAGAGAGACCCAGTACTTC
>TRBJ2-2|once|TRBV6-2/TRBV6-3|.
CASSSRRRDTNTGELFF
TGTGCCAGCAGTTCCCGCCGACGGGACACAAACACCGGGGAGCTGTTTTTT
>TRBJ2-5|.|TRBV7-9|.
CASSLGNAETQYF
TGTGCCAGCAGCTTAGGGAACGCGGAGACCCAGTACTTC
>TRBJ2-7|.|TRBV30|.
CAWGMGEQYF
TGTGCCTGGGGCATGGGCGAGCAGTACTTC
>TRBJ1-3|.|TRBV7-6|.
CASSVGAGTGNTIYF
TGTGCCAGCAGCGTCGGGGCGGGGACCGGAAACACCATATATTTT
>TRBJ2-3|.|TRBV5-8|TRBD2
CASSRGGSSTDTQYF
TGTGCCAGCAGCCGGGGGGGGTCTAGCACAGATACGCAGTATTTT
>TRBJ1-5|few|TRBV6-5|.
CASSWGNQPQHF
TGTGCCAGCAGTTGGGGGAATCAGCCCCAGCATTTT
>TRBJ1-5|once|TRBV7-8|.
CASSPLEGGSNQPQHF
TGTGCCAGCAGCCCTCTGGAGGGCGGCAGCAATCAGCCCCAGCATTTT
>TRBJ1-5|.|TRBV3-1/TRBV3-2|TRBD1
CASSLGTAGGQPQHF
TGTGCCAGCAGCCTCGGGACAGCCGGCGGTCAGCCCCAGCATTTT
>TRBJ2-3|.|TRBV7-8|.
CASSSAPGVTQYF
TGTGCCAGCAGCTCCGCCCCCGGTGTTACGCAGTATTTT
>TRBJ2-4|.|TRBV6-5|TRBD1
CANQSRTGCIQYF
TGTGCCAATCAGAGCCGGACAGGGTGCATTCAGTACTTC
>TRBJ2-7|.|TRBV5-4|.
CASSLDGSYEQYF
TGTGCCAGCAGCTTGGACGGTTCCTACGAGCAGTACTTC
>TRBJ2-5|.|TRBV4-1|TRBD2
CARSQGGGGQETQYF
TGCGCCCGCAGCCAAGGCGGGGGGGGACAAGAGACCCAGTACTTC
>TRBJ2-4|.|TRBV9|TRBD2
CASSGNPLLAGESKNIQYF
TGTGCCAGCAGCGGCAACCCCTTACTAGCGGGGGAGTCCAAAAACATTCAGTACTTC
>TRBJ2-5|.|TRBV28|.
CASSLYGETQYF
TGTGCCAGCAGTTTATACGGCGAGACCCAGTACTTC